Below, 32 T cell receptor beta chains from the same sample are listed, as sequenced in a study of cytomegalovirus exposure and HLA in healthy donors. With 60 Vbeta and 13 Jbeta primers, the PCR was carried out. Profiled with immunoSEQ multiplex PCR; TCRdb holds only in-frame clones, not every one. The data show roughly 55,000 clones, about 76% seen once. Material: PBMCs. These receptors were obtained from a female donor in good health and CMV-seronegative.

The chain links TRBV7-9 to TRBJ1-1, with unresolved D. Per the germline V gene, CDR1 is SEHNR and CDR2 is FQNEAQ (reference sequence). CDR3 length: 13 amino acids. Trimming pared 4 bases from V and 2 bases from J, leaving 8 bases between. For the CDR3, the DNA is TGTGCCAGCAGCTCCCCCCCAAACACTGAAGCTTTCTTT. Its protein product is CASSSPPNTEAFF.

The CDR3 sequence: CASSIKPYSNQPQHF. The CDR3, as DNA: TGTGCCAGTAGTATAAAGCCATATAGCAATCAGCCCCAGCATTTT. This chain uses TRBV19 with TRBJ1-5; no reliable D call. The ends were cut back, 2 bases at V and 0 bases at J, with 8 bases in the middle. CDR3 length: 15 residues. In germline, CDR1 is LNHDA, CDR2 SQIVND (reference sequence).

The chain's CDR3 is CASSYGFEGWGGEQFF. As DNA, the CDR3 is TGTGCCAGCAGTTACGGTTTTGAAGGGTGGGGCGGTGAGCAGTTCTTC. The J gene is TRBJ2-1, the V gene TRBV6-5; D is perhaps TRBD1 (5 bases). Deletions cut 2 bases from V and 9 bases from J, with 20 bases between. CDR1 is MNHEY and CDR2 is SVGAGI in the germline V gene. CDR3 length equals 16 residues.

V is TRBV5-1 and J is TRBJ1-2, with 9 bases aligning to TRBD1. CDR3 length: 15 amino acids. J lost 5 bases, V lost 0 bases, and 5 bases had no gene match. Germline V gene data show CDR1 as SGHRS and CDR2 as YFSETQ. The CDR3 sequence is CASSLVGDRDYGYTF. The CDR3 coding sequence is TGCGCCAGCAGCTTGGTGGGGGACAGGGATTATGGCTACACCTTC. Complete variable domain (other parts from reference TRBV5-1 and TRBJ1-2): KAGVTQTPRYLIKTRGQQVTLSCSPISGHRSVSWYQQTPGQGLQFLFEYFSETQRNKGNFPGRFSGRQFSNSRSEMNVSTLELGDSALYLCASSLVGDRDYGYTFGSGTRLTVV.

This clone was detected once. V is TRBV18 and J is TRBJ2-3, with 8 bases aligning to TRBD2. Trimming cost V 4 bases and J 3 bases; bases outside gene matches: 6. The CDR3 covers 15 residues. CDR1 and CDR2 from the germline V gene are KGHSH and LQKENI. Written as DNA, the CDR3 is TGTGCCAGCTCACGCAGCGGGAGCGGGACAGATACGCAGTATTTT. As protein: CASSRSGSGTDTQYF.

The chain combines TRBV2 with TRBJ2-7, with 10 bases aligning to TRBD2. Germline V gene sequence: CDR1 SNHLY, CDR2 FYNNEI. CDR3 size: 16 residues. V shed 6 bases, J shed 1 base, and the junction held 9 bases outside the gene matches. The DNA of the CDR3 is TGTGCCAGCAGCCACAAAACTAGCGGGGAGTCCTACGAGCAGTACTTC. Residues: CASSHKTSGESYEQYF.

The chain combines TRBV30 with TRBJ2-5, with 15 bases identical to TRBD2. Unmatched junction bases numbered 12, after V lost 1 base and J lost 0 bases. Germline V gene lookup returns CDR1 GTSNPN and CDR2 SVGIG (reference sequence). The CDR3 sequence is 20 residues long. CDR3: CAWSDLQPGLAGGHQETQYF. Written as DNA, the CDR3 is TGTGCCTGGAGTGATCTCCAACCGGGACTAGCGGGGGGCCACCAAGAGACCCAGTACTTC.

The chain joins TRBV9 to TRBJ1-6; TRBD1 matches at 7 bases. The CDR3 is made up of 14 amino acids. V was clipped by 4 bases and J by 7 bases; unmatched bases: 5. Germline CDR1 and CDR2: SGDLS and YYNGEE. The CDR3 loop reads CASSPLDRNSPLHF. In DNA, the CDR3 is TGTGCCAGCAGCCCCTTGGACAGGAATTCACCCCTCCACTTT.

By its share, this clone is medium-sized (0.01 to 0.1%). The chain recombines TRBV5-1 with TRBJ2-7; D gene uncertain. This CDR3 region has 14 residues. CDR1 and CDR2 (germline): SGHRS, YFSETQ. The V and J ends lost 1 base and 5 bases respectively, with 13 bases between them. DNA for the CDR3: TGCGCCAGCAGCTTGTACGAGAGCGACCACGAGCAGTACTTC. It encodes CASSLYESDHEQYF.

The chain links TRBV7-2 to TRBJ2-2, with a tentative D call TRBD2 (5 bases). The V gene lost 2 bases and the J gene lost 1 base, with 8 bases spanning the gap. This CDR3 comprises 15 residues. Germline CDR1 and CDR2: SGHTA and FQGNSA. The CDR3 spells CASSLSRENTGELFF. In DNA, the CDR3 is TGTGCCAGCAGCTTAAGTCGGGAGAACACCGGGGAGCTGTTTTTT.

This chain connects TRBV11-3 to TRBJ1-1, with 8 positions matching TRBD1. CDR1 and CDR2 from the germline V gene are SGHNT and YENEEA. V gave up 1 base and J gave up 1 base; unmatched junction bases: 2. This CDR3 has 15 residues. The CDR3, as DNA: TGTGCCAGCAGCTTAGCCGGGACAGGGAACACTGAAGCTTTCTTT. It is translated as CASSLAGTGNTEAFF.

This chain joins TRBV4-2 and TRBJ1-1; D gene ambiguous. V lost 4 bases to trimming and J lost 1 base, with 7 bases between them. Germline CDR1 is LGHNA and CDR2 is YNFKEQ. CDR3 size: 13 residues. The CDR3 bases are TGTGCCAGCAGCCCCCAATGGAACACTGAAGCTTTCTTT. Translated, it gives CASSPQWNTEAFF.

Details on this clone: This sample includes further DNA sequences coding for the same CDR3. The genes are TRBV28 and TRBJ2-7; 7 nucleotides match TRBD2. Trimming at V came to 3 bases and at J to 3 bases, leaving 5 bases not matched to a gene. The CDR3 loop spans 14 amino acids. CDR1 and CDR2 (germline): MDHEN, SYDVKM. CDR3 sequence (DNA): TGTGCCAGCAGTTTTCGCGGGAGAGTCTACGAGCAGTACTTC. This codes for CASSFRGRVYEQYF.

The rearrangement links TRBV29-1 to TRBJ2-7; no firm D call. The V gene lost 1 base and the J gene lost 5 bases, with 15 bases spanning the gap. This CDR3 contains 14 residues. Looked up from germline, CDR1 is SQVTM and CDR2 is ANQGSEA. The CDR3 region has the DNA TGCAGCGTTGAAGCCTCGACTCGACCGGACGAGCAGTACTTC. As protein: CSVEASTRPDEQYF.

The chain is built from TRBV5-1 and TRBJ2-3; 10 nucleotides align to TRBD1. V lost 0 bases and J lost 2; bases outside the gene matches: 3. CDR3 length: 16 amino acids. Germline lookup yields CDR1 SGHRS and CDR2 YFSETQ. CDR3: CASSLAGQGTTDTQYF. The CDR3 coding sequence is TGCGCCAGCAGCTTGGCGGGACAGGGGACCACAGATACGCAGTATTTT.

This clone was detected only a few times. In DNA, the CDR3 is TGCGCCAGCAGCTTGGGACAGGGGGGCTATAGCACAGATACGCAGTATTTT. Amino acids: CASSLGQGGYSTDTQYF. The rearrangement uses TRBV5-1 and TRBJ2-3; 9 positions agree with TRBD1. CDR1 is SGHRS, CDR2 YFSETQ, per germline. The ends lost 0 bases at V and 0 bases at J; junction bases unmatched: 5. This CDR3 is built from 17 residues.

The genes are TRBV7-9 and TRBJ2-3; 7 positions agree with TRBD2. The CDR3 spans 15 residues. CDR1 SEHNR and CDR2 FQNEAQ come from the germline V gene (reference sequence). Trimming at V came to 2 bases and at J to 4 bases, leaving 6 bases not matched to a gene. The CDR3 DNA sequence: TGTGCCAGCAGCTTACTCGGGGGGACCGCAGATACGCAGTATTTT. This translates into CASSLLGGTADTQYF.

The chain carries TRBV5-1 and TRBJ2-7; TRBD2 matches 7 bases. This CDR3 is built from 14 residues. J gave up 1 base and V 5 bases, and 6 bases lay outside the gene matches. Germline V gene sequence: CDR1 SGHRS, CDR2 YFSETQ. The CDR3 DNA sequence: TGCGCCAGCAGATCAGGGAGGGATTCCTACGAGCAGTACTTC. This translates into CASRSGRDSYEQYF.

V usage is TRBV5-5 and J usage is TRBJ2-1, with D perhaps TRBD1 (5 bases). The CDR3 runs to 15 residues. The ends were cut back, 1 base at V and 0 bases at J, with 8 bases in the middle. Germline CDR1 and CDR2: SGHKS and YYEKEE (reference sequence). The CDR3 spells CASSLPRASYNEQFF. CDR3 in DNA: TGTGCCAGCAGCTTGCCCAGGGCCTCCTACAATGAGCAGTTCTTC.

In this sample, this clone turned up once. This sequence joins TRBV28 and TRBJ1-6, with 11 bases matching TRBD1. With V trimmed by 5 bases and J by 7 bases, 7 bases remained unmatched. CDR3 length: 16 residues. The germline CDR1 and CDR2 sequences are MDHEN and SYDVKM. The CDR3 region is CASSDGDRGANSPLHF. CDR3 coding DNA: TGTGCCAGCAGTGATGGGGACAGGGGGGCGAATTCACCCCTCCACTTT.

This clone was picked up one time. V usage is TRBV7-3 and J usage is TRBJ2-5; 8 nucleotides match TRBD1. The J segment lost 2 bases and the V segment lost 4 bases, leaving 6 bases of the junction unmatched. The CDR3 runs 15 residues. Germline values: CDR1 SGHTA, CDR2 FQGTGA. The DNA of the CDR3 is TGTGCCAGCAGCTCAGGGGACAGGAGTCAAGAGACCCAGTACTTC. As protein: CASSSGDRSQETQYF.

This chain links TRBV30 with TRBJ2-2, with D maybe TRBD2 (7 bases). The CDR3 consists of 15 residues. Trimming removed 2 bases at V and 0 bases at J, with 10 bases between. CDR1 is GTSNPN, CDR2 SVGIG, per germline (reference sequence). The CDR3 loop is CAWSWGGTNTGELFF. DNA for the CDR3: TGTGCCTGGAGTTGGGGGGGCACGAACACCGGGGAGCTGTTTTTT. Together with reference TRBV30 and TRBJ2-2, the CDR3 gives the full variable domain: SQTIHQWPATLVQPVGSPLSLECTVEGTSNPNLYWYRQAAGRGLQLLFYSVGIGQISSEVPQNLSASRPQDRQFILSSKKLLLSDSGFYLCAWSWGGTNTGELFFGEGSRLTVL.

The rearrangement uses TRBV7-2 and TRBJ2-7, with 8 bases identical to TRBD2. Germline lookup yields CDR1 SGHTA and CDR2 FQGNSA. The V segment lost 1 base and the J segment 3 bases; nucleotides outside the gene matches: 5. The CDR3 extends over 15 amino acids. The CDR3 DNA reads TGTGCCAGCAGCTTAGACGGGGGGGGTTTCTACGAGCAGTACTTC. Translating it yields CASSLDGGGFYEQYF.

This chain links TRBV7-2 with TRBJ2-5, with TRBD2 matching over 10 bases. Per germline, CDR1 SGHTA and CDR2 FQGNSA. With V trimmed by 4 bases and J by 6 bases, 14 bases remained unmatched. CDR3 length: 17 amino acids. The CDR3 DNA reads TGTGCCAGCAGCTCCTCCACGGCTAGCGGGAGTCTGAAGACCCAGTACTTC. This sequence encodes CASSSSTASGSLKTQYF.

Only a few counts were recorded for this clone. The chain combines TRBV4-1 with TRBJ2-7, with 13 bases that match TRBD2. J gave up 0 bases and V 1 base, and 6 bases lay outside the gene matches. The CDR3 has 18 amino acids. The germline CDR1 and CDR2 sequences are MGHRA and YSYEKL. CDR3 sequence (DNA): TGCGCCAGCAGCCAAGGGCTACTAGCGGGGGGGAACTCCTACGAGCAGTACTTC. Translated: CASSQGLLAGGNSYEQYF.

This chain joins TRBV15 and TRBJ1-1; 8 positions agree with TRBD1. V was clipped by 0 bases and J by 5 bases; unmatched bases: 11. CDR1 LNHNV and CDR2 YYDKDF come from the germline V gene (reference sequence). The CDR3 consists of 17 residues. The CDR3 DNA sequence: TGTGCCACCAGCAGAGATAACAGGGGGGGGTTGAGGACTGAAGCTTTCTTT. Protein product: CATSRDNRGGLRTEAFF.

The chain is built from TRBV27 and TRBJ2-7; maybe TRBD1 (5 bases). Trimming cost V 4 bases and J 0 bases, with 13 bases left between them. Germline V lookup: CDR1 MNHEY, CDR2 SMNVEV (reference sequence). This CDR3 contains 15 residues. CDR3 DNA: TGTGCCAGCAGTTCCCTCTTGGGGCTCTCCTACGAGCAGTACTTC. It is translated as CASSSLLGLSYEQYF.

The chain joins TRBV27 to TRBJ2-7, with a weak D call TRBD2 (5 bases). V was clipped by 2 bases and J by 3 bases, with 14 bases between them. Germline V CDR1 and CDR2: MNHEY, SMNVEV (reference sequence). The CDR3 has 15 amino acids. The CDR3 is CASSLRGMGLYEQYF. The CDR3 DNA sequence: TGTGCCAGCAGTTTACGGGGAATGGGTCTCTACGAGCAGTACTTC.

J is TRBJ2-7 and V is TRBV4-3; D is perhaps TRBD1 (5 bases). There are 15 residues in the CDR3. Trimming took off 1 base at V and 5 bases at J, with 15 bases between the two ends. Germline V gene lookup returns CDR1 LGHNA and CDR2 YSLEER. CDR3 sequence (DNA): TGCGCCAGCAGCCAAGCTTTAGGGGCTAGGGACGAGCAGTACTTC. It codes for CASSQALGARDEQYF.

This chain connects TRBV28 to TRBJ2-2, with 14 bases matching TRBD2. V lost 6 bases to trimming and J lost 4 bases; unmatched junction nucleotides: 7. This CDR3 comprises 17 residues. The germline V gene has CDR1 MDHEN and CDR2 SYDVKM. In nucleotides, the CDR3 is TGTGCCAGCAGCCCGACTAGCGGGAGGGCTAGCACCGGGGAGCTGTTTTTT. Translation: CASSPTSGRASTGELFF.

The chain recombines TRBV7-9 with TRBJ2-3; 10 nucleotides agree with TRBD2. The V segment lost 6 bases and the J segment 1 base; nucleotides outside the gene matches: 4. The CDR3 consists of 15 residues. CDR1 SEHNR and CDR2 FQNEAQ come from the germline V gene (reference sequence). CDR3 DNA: TGTGCCAGCAGTTCCGGACTAGCGGGCACAGATACGCAGTATTTT. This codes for CASSSGLAGTDTQYF.

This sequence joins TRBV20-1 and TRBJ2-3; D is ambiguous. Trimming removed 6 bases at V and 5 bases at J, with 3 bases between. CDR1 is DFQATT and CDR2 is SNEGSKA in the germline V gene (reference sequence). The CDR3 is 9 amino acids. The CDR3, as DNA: TGCAGTGCCTTAGATACGCAGTATTTT. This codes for CSALDTQYF.